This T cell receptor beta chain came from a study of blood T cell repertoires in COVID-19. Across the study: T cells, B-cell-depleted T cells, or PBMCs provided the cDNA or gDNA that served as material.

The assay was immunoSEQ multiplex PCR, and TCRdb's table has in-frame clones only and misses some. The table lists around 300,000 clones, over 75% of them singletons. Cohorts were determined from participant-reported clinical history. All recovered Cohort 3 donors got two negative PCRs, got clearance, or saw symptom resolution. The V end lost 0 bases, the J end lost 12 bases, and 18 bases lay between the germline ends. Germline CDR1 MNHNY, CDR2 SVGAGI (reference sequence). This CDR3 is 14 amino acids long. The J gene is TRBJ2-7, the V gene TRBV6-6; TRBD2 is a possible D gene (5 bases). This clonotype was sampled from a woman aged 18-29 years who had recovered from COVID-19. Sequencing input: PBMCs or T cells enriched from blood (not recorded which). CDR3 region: CASSYSRESTWSYF. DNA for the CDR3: TGTGCCAGCAGTTACTCGAGGGAAAGTACCTGGTCGTACTTC.